This T cell receptor (beta chain) comes out of a study of T cell clonotyping in hematopoietic cell transplantation. Broader study findings: Few recipient clonotypes overlapped donors; over 95% were de novo at given depth. Pathologically expanded recipient clonotypes increased progressively from day 30 to day 180 as diversity fell. Cells were unsorted, so CD4 and CD8 contributions were not separated.

Assay used: immunoSEQ multiplex PCR; TCRdb lists only in-frame clones, some missing. This sample has 15,000 to 20,000 clones, with around 90% found just once. About this clone: Antigen specificity is unknown.

The sequencing input was peripheral blood mononuclear cells. This TCR was recovered from a man aged 35 to 55 in good health. Some clones in this sample may be carry-over from other donors' samples.

The CDR3 loop is CASSLGQAPTNEKLFF. The DNA of the CDR3 is TGTGCCAGCAGCTTAGGGCAGGCCCCTACTAATGAAAAACTGTTTTTT. This chain joins TRBV7-2 and TRBJ1-4; D ambiguous. The germline V and J ends were trimmed by 1 base and 2 bases, with 11 bases remaining between them. This CDR3 has 16 amino acids. Germline V CDR1 and CDR2: SGHTA, FQGNSA.